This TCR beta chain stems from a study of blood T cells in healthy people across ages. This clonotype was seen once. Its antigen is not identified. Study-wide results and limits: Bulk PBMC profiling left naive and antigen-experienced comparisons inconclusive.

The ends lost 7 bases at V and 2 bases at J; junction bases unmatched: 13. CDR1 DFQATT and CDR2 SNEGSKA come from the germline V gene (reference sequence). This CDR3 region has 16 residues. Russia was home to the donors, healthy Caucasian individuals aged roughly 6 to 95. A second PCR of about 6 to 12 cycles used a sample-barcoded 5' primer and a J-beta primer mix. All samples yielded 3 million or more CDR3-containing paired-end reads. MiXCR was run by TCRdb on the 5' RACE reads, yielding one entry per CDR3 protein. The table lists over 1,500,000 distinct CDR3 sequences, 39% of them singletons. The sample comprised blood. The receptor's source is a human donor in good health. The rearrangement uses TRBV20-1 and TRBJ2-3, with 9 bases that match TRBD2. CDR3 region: CSVPLPLAGNTDTQYF. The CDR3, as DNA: TGCAGTGTCCCTCTCCCGCTAGCGGGGAACACAGATACGCAGTATTTT.